The 4 T cell receptor beta chains presented below share a single source sample, sequenced in a study of T cells in Graves' hyperthyroidism and ophthalmopathy. The source material, RNA transcripts, was used to amplify TCR beta CDR3 regions. The HTBI set primed first-round TCR CDR3 RT-PCR. TCRdb used MiXCR to reprocess the multiplex PCR reads, holding one entry per CDR3 protein. The sample records hundreds of thousands of distinct CDR3 sequences, approximately 14% being singletons. What was sequenced was blood. The receptors here all came from a woman aged 18-29 years with Graves' hyperthyroidism.

This clonotype showed up just a few times. The chain has TRBV6-1 and TRBJ1-2; no clear D. Germline CDR1 MNHNS, CDR2 SASEGT. Trimming took off 10 bases at V and 6 bases at J, with 9 bases between the two ends. The CDR3 length is 10 residues. The DNA of the CDR3 is TGTGCCACCTGGACTGATGGCTACACCTTC. It translates to CATWTDGYTF.

The genes are TRBV10-3 and TRBJ1-1, with D possibly TRBD1 on 5 matching bases. Germline V gene sequence: CDR1 ENHRY, CDR2 SYGVKD. Trimming removed 8 bases at V and 0 bases at J, with 13 bases between. The CDR3 contains 14 residues. This CDR3 reads CAIRQRGVNTEAFF. The CDR3 DNA reads TGTGCCATCCGGCAGAGAGGGGTGAACACTGAAGCTTTCTTT.

This clonotype was found a few times. The rearrangement links TRBV27 to TRBJ1-6; D remains ambiguous. Germline V lookup: CDR1 MNHEY, CDR2 SMNVEV (reference sequence). There are 16 residues in the CDR3. The germline V and J ends were trimmed by 6 bases and 4 bases, with 16 bases remaining between them. The CDR3 sequence is CASSHPSQTYNSPLHF. The CDR3 coding sequence is TGTGCCAGCAGCCACCCCAGCCAAACTTATAATTCACCCCTCCACTTT.

In this sample, this clonotype turned up many times. The rearrangement links TRBV2 to TRBJ2-3, with 10 bases fitting TRBD2. In germline, CDR1 is SNHLY, CDR2 FYNNEI. V lost 8 bases, J lost 1 base, and 3 bases stayed unmatched. CDR3 length: 14 amino acids. CDR3 nucleotide sequence: TGTGCCAGCCGGACTAGCGGAGGCACAGATACGCAGTATTTT. Translating gives CASRTSGGTDTQYF. Drawing the rest from reference TRBV2 and TRBJ2-3, the complete variable domain is EPEVTQTPSHQVTQMGQEVILRCVPISNHLYFYWYRQILGQKVEFLVSFYNNEISEKSEIFDDQFSVERPDGSNFTLKIRSTKLEDSAMYFCASRTSGGTDTQYFGPGTRLTVL.